This T cell receptor beta chain was captured in a study of T cells in Graves' hyperthyroidism and ophthalmopathy. Study-level results: Among clonotypes expanded in thyroid above 0.001, most were also found in blood.

RNA transcripts were the template for amplifying TCR beta CDR3 regions. In the first-round RT-PCR of the TCR CDR3, the HTBI primer set was used. Using its own MiXCR run on the multiplex PCR reads, TCRdb lists one record per CDR3 protein. The table has hundreds of thousands of distinct CDR3 sequences, 45% seen once. Every diagnosis used clinical symptoms, serum thyroxine and TRAb, thyroid ultrasound and orbital computed tomography. This clonotype has a handful of counts. As yet, its antigen is unknown. CDR3 size: 13 residues. The V gene's germline CDR1 is DFQATT and CDR2 SNEGSKA (reference sequence). V was pared by 3 bases and J by 3 bases, with 12 bases between.

Sequencing was performed on peripheral blood or thyroid tissue (not recorded which). The receptor comes from an adult man with Graves' disease, either hyperthyroidism or ophthalmopathy (not recorded which). This chain joins TRBV20-1 and TRBJ2-7; no firm D call. The CDR3 region is CSASVELGYEQYF. CDR3 sequence (DNA): TGCAGTGCTAGTGTTGAGTTGGGCTACGAGCAGTACTTC.